Listed below are T cell receptor beta chains from one sample, sequenced in a study of blood T cell repertoires in COVID-19. Sequenced by immunoSEQ multiplex PCR; TCRdb stores in-frame clones only, minus some. The table records a few hundred thousand clones, roughly 87% of them present only once. The sequenced sample was PBMCs or T cells enriched from blood (not recorded which). All receptors derive from a woman aged 25 to 39 who had recovered from COVID-19. Each CDR3 is given with its conserved first and last residue. The D gene is left open where the match is weak. The size field is filled for only some rows; it gives once, few, many or a size class.

d_call,j_call,clone_size,v_call,cdr3_nt,cdr3_aa
TRBD1,TRBJ2-7,once,TRBV11-2,TGTGCCAGCAGCTACGCGGGACAGGGTGCCGAGCAGTACTTC,CASSYAGQGAEQYF
NA,TRBJ1-5,NA,TRBV7-6,TGTGCCAGCAGCCCTGAAGGCGGGGCCGGTCAGCCCCAGCATTTT,CASSPEGGAGQPQHF
TRBD1,TRBJ1-1,NA,TRBV15,TGTGCCACCAGCACGGGGGCAGGGGGACGAGGGACTGAAGCTTTCTTT,CATSTGAGGRGTEAFF
NA,TRBJ1-3,few,TRBV6-5,TGTGCCAGCAGACAGACAGTAGCTGCTGGAAACACCATATATTTT,CASRQTVAAGNTIYF
TRBD1,TRBJ2-7,NA,TRBV5-6,TGTGCCAGCAGCTCCGGGACAGGGGGCACTAGGGAGCAGTACTTC,CASSSGTGGTREQYF
TRBD1,TRBJ2-7,NA,TRBV5-6,TGTGCCAGCAGCTTACGCGGACAGGGGGAGGCCGAGCAGTACTTC,CASSLRGQGEAEQYF
NA,TRBJ1-1,NA,TRBV20-1,TGCAGTGCTTCTCGGTTCACTGAAGCTTTCTTT,CSASRFTEAFF
TRBD1,TRBJ1-2,NA,TRBV29-1,TGCAGCGTTGAAGATCGGGACAGGGGGGATTATGGCTACACCTTC,CSVEDRDRGDYGYTF
NA,TRBJ1-1,NA,TRBV7-8,TGTGCCAGCAGCTTAACGGGACAGAACACTGAAGCTTTCTTT,CASSLTGQNTEAFF
TRBD2,TRBJ2-1,NA,TRBV7-6,TGTGCCAGCAGCTTAGGACGGGGGCTAGCGGGGGCGACAAATGAGCAGTTCTTC,CASSLGRGLAGATNEQFF
NA,TRBJ2-1,NA,TRBV14,TGTGCCAGCAGCCAAGGGATCGGGGACAATGAGCAGTTCTTC,CASSQGIGDNEQFF
TRBD1,TRBJ1-1,once,TRBV19,TGTGCCAGTAGTATTCAGGGGGAATATACTGAAGCTTTCTTT,CASSIQGEYTEAFF
NA,TRBJ2-2,NA,TRBV4-3,TGCGCCAGCAGCCAAGCTCCGGGACAGAACACCGGGGAGCTGTTTTTT,CASSQAPGQNTGELFF
NA,TRBJ1-4,NA,TRBV11-2,TGTGCCAGCAGCTTAGCAACCGGACATATCGGGGAAAAACTGTTTTTT,CASSLATGHIGEKLFF
NA,TRBJ1-5,NA,TRBV7-8,TGTGCCAGCAGCTTAGGGGGGGGCAATCAGCCCCAGCATTTT,CASSLGGGNQPQHF
NA,TRBJ1-1,few,TRBV10-2,TGCGCCAGAGGGCGGGGGAACACTGAAGCTTTCTTT,CARGRGNTEAFF
TRBD2,TRBJ2-5,NA,TRBV7-2,TGTGCCAGCAGCTTAGTTCGGCTAGCGGGGAGAGTGGAGACCCAGTACTTC,CASSLVRLAGRVETQYF
NA,TRBJ2-3,NA,TRBV9,TGTGCCAGCACCCCAGGGGGGACAGGCACAGATACGCAGTATTTT,CASTPGGTGTDTQYF
NA,TRBJ1-5,NA,TRBV6-6,TGTGCCAGCAGTCTATCCTTCCAGGTACCCCCCTTGAGCAATCAGCCCCAGCATTTT,CASSLSFQVPPLSNQPQHF
NA,TRBJ2-7,NA,TRBV18,TGTGCCAGCTCAGTGGGGGGACCCTTCTACGAGCAGTACTTC,CASSVGGPFYEQYF
NA,TRBJ2-2,NA,TRBV3-1/TRBV3-2,TGTGCCAGCAGCCAAGAGACCGCTGGCGGCACCGGGGAGCTGTTTTTT,CASSQETAGGTGELFF
NA,TRBJ1-5,NA,TRBV25-1,TGTGCCAGCAGTGAAAGTGCAGGGTTCGGTCAGCCCCAGCATTTT,CASSESAGFGQPQHF
NA,TRBJ1-5,NA,TRBV6-5,TGTGCCAGCAGCCCCGTCAAGCCCTATCAGCCCCAGCATTTT,CASSPVKPYQPQHF
NA,TRBJ1-5,few,TRBV28,TGTGCCAGCAGTTATCCACAGGTAGCCCAGCCCCAGCATTTT,CASSYPQVAQPQHF
NA,TRBJ1-2,NA,TRBV7-6,TGTGCCAGCAGCTTAGGGGCAGATTACTATGGCTACACCTTC,CASSLGADYYGYTF
NA,TRBJ1-6,NA,TRBV19,TGTGCCAGTACCCAGGTGGGGGGCTCCTATAATTCACCCCTCCACTTT,CASTQVGGSYNSPLHF
TRBD2,TRBJ2-5,NA,TRBV15,TGTGCCACCAGCAGAGGAGGGACTAGCTCTGAGACCCAGTACTTC,CATSRGGTSSETQYF
NA,TRBJ1-4,few,TRBV2,TGTGCCAGCAGTGAAGTGCGGACACTTGAAAAACTGTTTTTT,CASSEVRTLEKLFF
NA,TRBJ1-3,NA,TRBV9,TGTGCCAGCAGCGTATTGGGGGGATCAGGAAACACCATATATTTT,CASSVLGGSGNTIYF
NA,TRBJ2-2,NA,TRBV24-1,TGTGCCACCAGTGATTTGGGCAGCACCGGGGAGCTGTTTTTT,CATSDLGSTGELFF
NA,TRBJ1-1,NA,TRBV12-5,TGTGCTAGTGGTTTGGTACCTGAGGGTAACACTGAAGCTTTCTTT,CASGLVPEGNTEAFF
TRBD1,TRBJ2-2,NA,TRBV27,TGTGCCAGCAGGCCTCGGACAGGGACGGGAGGGGAGCTGTTTTTT,CASRPRTGTGGELFF
TRBD1,TRBJ2-1,NA,TRBV5-4,TGTGCCAGCAGCTCGGGACAGGGTCGCAATGAGCAGTTCTTC,CASSSGQGRNEQFF
TRBD1,TRBJ2-7,NA,TRBV11-2,TGTGCCAGCAGCTCTGTGGGACAGGGGGCTGGGGAGCAGTACTTC,CASSSVGQGAGEQYF